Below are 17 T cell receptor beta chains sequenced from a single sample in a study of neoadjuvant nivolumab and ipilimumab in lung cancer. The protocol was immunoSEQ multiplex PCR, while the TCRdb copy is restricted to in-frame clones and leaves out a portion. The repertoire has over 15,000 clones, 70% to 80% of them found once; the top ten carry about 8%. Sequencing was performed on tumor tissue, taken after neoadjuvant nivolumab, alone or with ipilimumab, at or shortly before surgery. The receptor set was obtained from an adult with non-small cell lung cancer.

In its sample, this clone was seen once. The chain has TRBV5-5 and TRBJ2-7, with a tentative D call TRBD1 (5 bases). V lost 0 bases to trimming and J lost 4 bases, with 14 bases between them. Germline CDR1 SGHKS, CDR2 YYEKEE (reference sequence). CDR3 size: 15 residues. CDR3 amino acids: CASSLGAGRYYEQYF. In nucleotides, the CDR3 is TGTGCCAGCAGCTTGGGTGCAGGGCGTTATTACGAGCAGTACTTC.

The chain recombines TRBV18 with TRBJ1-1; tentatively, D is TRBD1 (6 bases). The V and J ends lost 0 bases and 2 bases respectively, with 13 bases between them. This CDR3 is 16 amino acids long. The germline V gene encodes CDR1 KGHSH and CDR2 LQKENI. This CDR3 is CASSPPTRTENTEAFF. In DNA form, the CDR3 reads TGTGCCAGCTCACCACCGACCAGGACAGAAAACACTGAAGCTTTCTTT.

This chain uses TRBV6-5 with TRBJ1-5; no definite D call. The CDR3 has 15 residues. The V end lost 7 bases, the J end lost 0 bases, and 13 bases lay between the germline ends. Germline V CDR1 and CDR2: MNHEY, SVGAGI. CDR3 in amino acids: CASNKQRNSNQPQHF. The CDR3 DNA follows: TGTGCCAGCAACAAGCAGCGAAATAGCAATCAGCCCCAGCATTTT.

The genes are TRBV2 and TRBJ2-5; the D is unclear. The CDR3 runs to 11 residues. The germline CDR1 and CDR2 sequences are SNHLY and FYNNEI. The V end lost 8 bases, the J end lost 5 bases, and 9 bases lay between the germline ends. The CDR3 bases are TGTGCCAGCTGCATCGGGGAGACCCAGTACTTC. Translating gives CASCIGETQYF.

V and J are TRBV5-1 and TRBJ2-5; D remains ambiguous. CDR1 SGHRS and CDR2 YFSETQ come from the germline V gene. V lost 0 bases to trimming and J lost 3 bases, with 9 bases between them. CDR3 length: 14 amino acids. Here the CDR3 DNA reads TGCGCCAGCAGCTTGGGCGGCATAGAAGAGACCCAGTACTTC. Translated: CASSLGGIEETQYF.

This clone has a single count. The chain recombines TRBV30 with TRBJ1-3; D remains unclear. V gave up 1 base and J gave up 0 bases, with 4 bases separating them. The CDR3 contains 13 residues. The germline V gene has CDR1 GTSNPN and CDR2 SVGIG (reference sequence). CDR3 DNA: TGTGCCTGGAGTGAGGGCTCTGGAAACACCATATATTTT. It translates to CAWSEGSGNTIYF. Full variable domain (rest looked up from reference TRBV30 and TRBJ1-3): SQTIHQWPATLVQPVGSPLSLECTVEGTSNPNLYWYRQAAGRGLQLLFYSVGIGQISSEVPQNLSASRPQDRQFILSSKKLLLSDSGFYLCAWSEGSGNTIYFGEGSWLTVV.

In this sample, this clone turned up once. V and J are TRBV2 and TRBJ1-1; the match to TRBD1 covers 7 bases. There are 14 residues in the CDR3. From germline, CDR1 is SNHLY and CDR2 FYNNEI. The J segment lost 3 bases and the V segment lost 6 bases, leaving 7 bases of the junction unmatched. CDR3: CASSRDRRDTEAFF. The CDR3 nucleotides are TGTGCCAGCAGCCGGGACAGACGGGACACTGAAGCTTTCTTT.

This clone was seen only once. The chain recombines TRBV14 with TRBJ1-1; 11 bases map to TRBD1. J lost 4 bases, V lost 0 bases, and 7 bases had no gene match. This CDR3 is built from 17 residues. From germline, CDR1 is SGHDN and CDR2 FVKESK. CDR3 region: CASSQEGTGGGGTEAFF. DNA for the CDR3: TGTGCCAGCAGCCAAGAAGGGACAGGGGGGGGAGGCACTGAAGCTTTCTTT.

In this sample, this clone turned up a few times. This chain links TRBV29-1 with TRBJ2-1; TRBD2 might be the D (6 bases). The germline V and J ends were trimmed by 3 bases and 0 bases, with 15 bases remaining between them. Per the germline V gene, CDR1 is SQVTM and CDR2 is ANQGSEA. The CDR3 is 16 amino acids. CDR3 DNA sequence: TGCAGCGTTGATGGGGCCGGACTACACTCCTACAATGAGCAGTTCTTC. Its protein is CSVDGAGLHSYNEQFF.

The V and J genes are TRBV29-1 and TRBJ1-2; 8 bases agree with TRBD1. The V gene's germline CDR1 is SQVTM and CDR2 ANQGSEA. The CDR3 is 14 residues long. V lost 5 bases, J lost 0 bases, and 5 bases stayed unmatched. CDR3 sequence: CSVKDRATNYGYTF. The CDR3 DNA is TGCAGCGTTAAGGACAGGGCAACTAACTATGGCTACACCTTC.

The CDR3 is CSVDPGTGYNYGYTF. In DNA, the CDR3 is TGCAGCGTTGATCCTGGGACAGGGTACAACTATGGCTACACCTTC. The chain recombines TRBV29-1 with TRBJ1-2; 9 nucleotides match TRBD1. Germline CDR1 and CDR2: SQVTM and ANQGSEA. CDR3 length: 15 residues. Germline trimming cut 3 bases from V and 2 bases from J; bases unmatched to any gene: 7.

CDR3 nucleotides: TGTGCCAGCAGCCGGGTCCGGGGACTAGCGGGGAAGGGGACCCAGTACTTC. Its protein product is CASSRVRGLAGKGTQYF. V gene TRBV11-2 combines with J gene TRBJ2-5; the match to TRBD2 covers 13 bases. The CDR3 is 17 amino acids. Unmatched junction bases numbered 13, after V lost 5 bases and J lost 7 bases. CDR1 and CDR2 from the germline V gene are SGHAT and FQNNGV.

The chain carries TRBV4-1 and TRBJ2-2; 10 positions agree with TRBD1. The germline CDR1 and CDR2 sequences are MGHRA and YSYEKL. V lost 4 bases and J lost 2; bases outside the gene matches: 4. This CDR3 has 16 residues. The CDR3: CASSPGTGANTGELFF. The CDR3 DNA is TGCGCCAGCAGCCCCGGGACAGGGGCCAACACCGGGGAGCTGTTTTTT.

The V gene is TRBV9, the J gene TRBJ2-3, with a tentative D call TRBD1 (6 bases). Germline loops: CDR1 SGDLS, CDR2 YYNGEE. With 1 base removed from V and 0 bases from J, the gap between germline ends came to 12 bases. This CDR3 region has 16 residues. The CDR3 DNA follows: TGTGCCAGCAGCGTACAGGCAGGGGAAAGCACAGATACGCAGTATTTT. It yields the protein CASSVQAGESTDTQYF.

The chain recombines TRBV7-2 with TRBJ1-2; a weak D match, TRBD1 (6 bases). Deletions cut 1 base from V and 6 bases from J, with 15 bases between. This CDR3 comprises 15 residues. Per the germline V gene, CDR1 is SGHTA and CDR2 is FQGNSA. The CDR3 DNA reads TGTGCCAGCAGCTTAGATGAGGGACATCAACATGGCTACACCTTC. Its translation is CASSLDEGHQHGYTF.

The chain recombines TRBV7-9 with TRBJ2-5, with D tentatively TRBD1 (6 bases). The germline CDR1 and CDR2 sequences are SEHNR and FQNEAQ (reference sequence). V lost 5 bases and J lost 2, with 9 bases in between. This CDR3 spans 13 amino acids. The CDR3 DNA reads TGTGCCAGCAGCCGGGACATACAAGAGACCCAGTACTTC. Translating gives CASSRDIQETQYF.

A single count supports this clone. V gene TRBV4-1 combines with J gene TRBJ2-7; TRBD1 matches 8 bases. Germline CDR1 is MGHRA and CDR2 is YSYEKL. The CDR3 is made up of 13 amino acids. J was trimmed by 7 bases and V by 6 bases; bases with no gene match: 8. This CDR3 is CASSDRGPGEQYF. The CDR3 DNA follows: TGCGCCAGCAGTGACAGGGGCCCGGGGGAGCAGTACTTC.